What follows are 16 T cell receptor beta chains derived from one specimen sequenced in a study of cytomegalovirus exposure and HLA in healthy donors. Sequencing used immunoSEQ multiplex PCR; TCRdb keeps in-frame clones, though not all of them. Of about 200,000 clones in the sample, approximately 82% are singletons; the top ten hold under 15%. The sequenced material came from PBMCs. The receptors stem from a woman in her 30s in good health and CMV-seropositive.

V gene TRBV5-1 combines with J gene TRBJ1-1, with D possibly TRBD1 on 5 matching bases. Deletions cut 0 bases from V and 5 bases from J, with 17 bases between. The CDR3 covers 16 residues. The germline CDR1 and CDR2 sequences are SGHRS and YFSETQ. Written as DNA, the CDR3 is TGCGCCAGCAGCTTGGTAGTGGGCAGGGTGGGAACTGAAGCTTTCTTT. Its translation is CASSLVVGRVGTEAFF.

Concerning this clone: Compared with germline, one end of the junction differs, possibly owing to a read error. The chain joins TRBV7-7 to TRBJ2-1; 7 bases are shared with TRBD2. The CDR3 covers 14 residues. CDR1 and CDR2 from the germline V gene are SSHAT and FNYEAQ (reference sequence). CDR3 protein: CASSLGGMGNEQFF. Written as DNA, the CDR3 is TGTGCTAGCAGCTTGGGGGGGATGGGGAATGAGCAGTTCTTC.

This clone was recorded once. This chain links TRBV19 with TRBJ2-5, with D possibly being TRBD1 (5 bases). CDR3 length equals 13 residues. The V gene lost 4 bases and the J gene lost 7 bases, with 13 bases spanning the gap. The germline gives CDR1 LNHDA, CDR2 SQIVND (reference sequence). Written as DNA, the CDR3 is TGTGCCAGTAGTACAGGGATTAGGGGGACCCAGTACTTC. Protein: CASSTGIRGTQYF.

V usage is TRBV9 and J usage is TRBJ2-7, with TRBD2 as a possible D gene (5 bases). Germline loops: CDR1 SGDLS, CDR2 YYNGEE. The CDR3 spans 16 residues. The V end was cut by 4 bases, the J end by 5 bases, with 22 bases between. CDR3 sequence: CASSPASTMFSDEQYF. CDR3 nucleotides: TGTGCCAGCAGCCCAGCCTCGACAATGTTTAGCGACGAGCAGTACTTC.

This clone has just a few counts. The J gene is TRBJ2-2, the V gene TRBV7-6; TRBD1 agrees at 8 bases. Germline loops: CDR1 SGHVS, CDR2 FNYEAQ. This CDR3 is 17 amino acids long. The V gene end was trimmed by 1 base and the J gene end by 8 bases; junction bases not matched to a gene: 12. CDR3 in DNA: TGTGCCAGCAGCTTAGTTCCTGCCTCAGGGGGCTATGGGGAGCTGTTTTTT. This encodes CASSLVPASGGYGELFF. The full variable domain, its missing parts supplied by reference TRBV7-6 and TRBJ2-2, is GAGVSQSPRYKVTKRGQDVALRCDPISGHVSLYWYRQALGQGPEFLTYFNYEAQQDKSGLPNDRFSAERPEGSISTLTIQRTEQRDSAMYRCASSLVPASGGYGELFFGEGSRLTVL.

This chain links TRBV27 with TRBJ2-3, with a weak D call TRBD2 (8 bases). Trimming pared 6 bases from V and 0 bases from J, leaving 25 bases between. Per the germline V gene, CDR1 is MNHEY and CDR2 is SMNVEV (reference sequence). The CDR3 is 19 amino acids. CDR3 DNA sequence: TGTGCCAGCAGGGACCTCCGGGGGGGACAGCGAAGAAGCACAGATACGCAGTATTTT. The encoded protein is CASRDLRGGQRRSTDTQYF.

This chain connects TRBV5-1 to TRBJ1-1, with D tentatively TRBD1 (5 bases). There are 13 residues in the CDR3. V gave up 4 bases and J gave up 3 bases, with 10 bases separating them. CDR1 and CDR2 (germline): SGHRS, YFSETQ. CDR3: CASSVAGDTEAFF. In DNA form, the CDR3 reads TGCGCCAGCAGCGTCGCGGGGGACACTGAAGCTTTCTTT.

This clone has only one observation. CDR3: CATSSRDRGVTEAFF. Written as DNA, the CDR3 is TGTGCCACCAGCAGCCGGGACAGGGGTGTCACTGAAGCTTTCTTT. This chain uses TRBV15 with TRBJ1-1, with TRBD1 matching over 10 bases. CDR3 length equals 15 residues. V dropped 3 bases and J dropped 4; count of bases not matched to a gene: 5. Per germline, CDR1 LNHNV and CDR2 YYDKDF (reference sequence).

CDR3 in DNA: TGCGCCAGCAGCACAGGACAGACCTACGAGCAGTACTTC. It codes for CASSTGQTYEQYF. This rearrangement joins TRBV5-1 to TRBJ2-7; weak D call: TRBD1 (6 bases). Germline CDR1 and CDR2: SGHRS and YFSETQ. The CDR3 runs 13 residues. Trimming took 4 bases from V and 2 from J, leaving 10 bases between them.

The chain couples TRBV27 to TRBJ1-5; D uncertain. The CDR3 sequence is 15 residues long. Germline V CDR1 and CDR2: MNHEY, SMNVEV (reference sequence). V lost 5 bases, J lost 1 base, and 12 bases lay in between. The CDR3 here is CASSNGEDSNQPQHF. The CDR3 DNA reads as TGTGCCAGCAGTAATGGGGAGGACAGCAATCAGCCCCAGCATTTT.

This chain links TRBV6-5 with TRBJ1-1, with D maybe TRBD1 (5 bases). CDR3 length: 15 residues. V lost 7 bases, J lost 0 bases, and 15 bases lay in between. Germline lookup yields CDR1 MNHEY and CDR2 SVGAGI. In nucleotides, the CDR3 is TGTGCCAGCATAGCTAGTCCAGGGTTGAACACTGAAGCTTTCTTT. Its protein is CASIASPGLNTEAFF.

The chain recombines TRBV9 with TRBJ2-7, with D perhaps TRBD2 (6 bases). V lost 0 bases and J 5 bases, leaving 12 bases between the germline ends. The V gene's germline CDR1 is SGDLS and CDR2 YYNGEE. This CDR3 has 14 residues. The CDR3 nucleotides are TGTGCCAGCAGCGTAGTAGCGGTTTCTGACGAGCAGTACTTC. Translated: CASSVVAVSDEQYF.

This clone was seen just once. J is TRBJ2-7 and V is TRBV29-1; the match to TRBD1 covers 7 bases. Germline V gene data show CDR1 as SQVTM and CDR2 as ANQGSEA. V shed 7 bases, J shed 1 base, and the junction held 4 bases outside the gene matches. The CDR3 loop spans 12 amino acids. This CDR3 is CSALQGSYEQYF. CDR3 nucleotide sequence: TGCAGCGCCTTACAGGGGTCCTACGAGCAGTACTTC.

This clone was detected a few times. The genes are TRBV7-9 and TRBJ1-2; D unclear. Trimming stripped 1 base from V and 2 bases from J, with 8 bases between. The CDR3 is made up of 14 amino acids. Germline V gives CDR1 SEHNR, CDR2 FQNEAQ (reference sequence). As DNA, the CDR3 is TGTGCCAGCAGCTTAGGACTAGAGAACTATGGCTACACCTTC. It translates to CASSLGLENYGYTF.

The chain couples TRBV15 to TRBJ2-7; no firm D call. Germline V gene sequence: CDR1 LNHNV, CDR2 YYDKDF (reference sequence). The CDR3 runs 15 residues. Trimming removed 0 bases at V and 3 bases at J, with 12 bases between. The CDR3 protein is CATSRDLVSIYEQYF. The CDR3 nucleotides read TGTGCCACCAGCAGAGATCTCGTTAGCATCTACGAGCAGTACTTC.

The chain has TRBV9 and TRBJ2-2; 14 bases match TRBD2. The CDR3 runs to 16 residues. Unmatched junction bases numbered 5, after V lost 4 bases and J lost 6 bases. From germline, CDR1 is SGDLS and CDR2 YYNGEE. The CDR3 here is CASSKGTSGRSGELFF. Written as DNA, the CDR3 is TGTGCCAGCAGCAAAGGGACTAGCGGGAGATCCGGGGAGCTGTTTTTT.